This T cell receptor (beta chain) was found in a study of blood T cell repertoires in COVID-19. As for the study in general: Sites across the United States, Italy and Spain contributed samples from acute and convalescent COVID-19.

Per the study methods: Researchers report that nucleated cell counts were estimated from reference gene primer amplification. Only in-frame clones appear in the TCRdb table, and some are missing; sequencing was by immunoSEQ multiplex PCR. The DNA was the basis for D and trimming; V, J and clone size are from that table. The repertoire holds around 300,000 clones, with roughly 87% as singletons. This CDR3 is 18 amino acids long. Trimming pared 2 bases from V and 2 bases from J, leaving 19 bases between. Germline V gives CDR1 KGHSH, CDR2 LQKENI. The sequenced sample was peripheral blood. The chain has TRBV18 and TRBJ1-5, with D perhaps TRBD1 (6 bases). The origin of this receptor is a man aged 18 to 29 with active or convalescent COVID-19. CDR3 sequence reads: CASSPWVGQEAGNQPQHF. The CDR3 coding sequence is TGTGCCAGCTCACCATGGGTGGGACAAGAAGCGGGCAATCAGCCCCAGCATTTT.